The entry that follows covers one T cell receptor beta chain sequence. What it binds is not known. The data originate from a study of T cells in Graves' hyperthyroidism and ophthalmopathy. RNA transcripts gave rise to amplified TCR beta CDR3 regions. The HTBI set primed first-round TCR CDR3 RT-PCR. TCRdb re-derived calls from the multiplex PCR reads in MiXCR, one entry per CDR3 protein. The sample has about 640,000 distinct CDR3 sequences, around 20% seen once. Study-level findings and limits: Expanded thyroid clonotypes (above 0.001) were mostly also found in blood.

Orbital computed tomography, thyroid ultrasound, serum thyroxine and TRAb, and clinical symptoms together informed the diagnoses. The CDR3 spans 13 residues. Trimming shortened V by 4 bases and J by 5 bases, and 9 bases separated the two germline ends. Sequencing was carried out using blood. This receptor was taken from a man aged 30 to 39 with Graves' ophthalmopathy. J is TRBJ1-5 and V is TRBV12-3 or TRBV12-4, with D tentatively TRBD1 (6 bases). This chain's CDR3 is CASSWTADQPQHF. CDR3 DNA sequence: TGTGCCAGCAGTTGGACAGCGGATCAGCCCCAGCATTTT.